The clone carrying this TCR beta chain was picked up many times. Specified treatment: oral pan-JAK inhibitor, 5-10 mg twice daily. This sample is drawn from a study of CD8+ T cells in alopecia areata. The sequencing template was cDNA reverse transcribed from extracted RNA. Clones were sequenced by immunoSEQ multiplex PCR, and TCRdb holds only the in-frame ones, with some missing. Here the sample spans about 74,000 clones, roughly 28% being singletons. This CDR3 contains 14 residues. The ends were cut back, 1 base at V and 6 bases at J, with 10 bases in the middle. Looked up from germline, CDR1 is MDHEN and CDR2 is SYDVKM.

The genes are TRBV28 and TRBJ2-1; D is perhaps TRBD1 (5 bases). The specimen was CD8+ T cells sorted from blood, collected at week 4, from a patient treated with tofacitinib. The sequence came from a human donor with alopecia areata. CDR3 DNA sequence: TGTGCCAGCAGTTTATTAGGCAGGGTCAATGAGCAGTTCTTC. Its translation: CASSLLGRVNEQFF.